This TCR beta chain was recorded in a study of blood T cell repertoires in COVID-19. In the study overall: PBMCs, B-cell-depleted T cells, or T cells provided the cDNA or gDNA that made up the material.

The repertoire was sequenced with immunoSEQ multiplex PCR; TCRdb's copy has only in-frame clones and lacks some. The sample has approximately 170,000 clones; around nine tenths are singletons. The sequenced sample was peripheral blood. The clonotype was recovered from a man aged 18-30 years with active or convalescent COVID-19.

CDR3 DNA: TGTGCCAGCAGGCGGGGTTTTTCCGGGGCCAATCAGCCCCAGCATTTT. Its protein is CASRRGFSGANQPQHF. The rearrangement joins TRBV7-3 to TRBJ1-5, with TRBD1 as a possible D gene (5 bases). The length of the CDR3 is 16 residues. V lost 6 bases and J lost 3, with 18 bases in between. The germline gives CDR1 SGHTA, CDR2 FQGTGA.